This TCR beta chain was retrieved from a study of vaccination effects on CD4 cells after COVID-19. Whole-study context: Sequencing followed a ViraFEST assay step that expanded antigen-specific CD4+ T cells with viral peptide pools.

On this clone itself: Antigen specificity is unknown.

CDR1 GTSNPN and CDR2 SVGIG come from the germline V gene (reference sequence). V dropped 4 bases and J dropped 1 base, with 16 bases sitting between them. CDR3 size: 15 residues. Libraries were prepared by immunoSEQ multiplex PCR; TCRdb keeps only in-frame clonotypes and omits some of them. The sample lists 72,000 or so clones, 70% to 85% occurring once. Once cultured for nine to ten days, the cells underwent separation to obtain CD4+ T cells. Participants each got two BNT162b2 or mRNA-1273 vaccine doses. Absence of prior SARS-CoV-2 infection characterized the vaccine recipients, who showed negative nucleocapsid antibodies.

The sample was CD4+ T cells from PBMCs cultured without peptide, taken after COVID-19 vaccination. V and J are TRBV30 and TRBJ1-1; no reliable D call. This sequence was found in a human donor who received a COVID-19 vaccine. For the CDR3, the DNA is TGTGCCTGGACCTCCACGAGGCTGACGAACACTGAAGCTTTCTTT. Translating it yields CAWTSTRLTNTEAFF.